The 2 T cell receptor beta chains below all came from one sample that was sequenced in a study of blood T cell repertoires in COVID-19 (dated by TCRdb to about 2020). Library method: the immunoSEQ multiplex PCR assay. The table comes from immuneACCESS by way of TCRdb, which keeps in-frame sequences with V and J called. Part of the clones is missing from these tables; in studies checked, under half for an unresolved V gene and the rest for unknown reasons. The sample table lists just under 60,000 clones, around 73% of them with a count of one. The leading ten clones occupy around 12% of the sample. The sequencing sample was made of peripheral blood. The origin of the receptors is a man older than 75 with acute or convalescent COVID-19.

J is TRBJ1-2 and V is TRBV14, with 8 bases matching TRBD1. V shed 0 bases and J 7 bases; nucleotides not matched to a gene: 4. CDR1 and CDR2 (germline): SGHDN, FVKESK. CDR3 length equals 14 residues. CDR3 region: CASSQEDRAGGYTF. The CDR3 DNA reads TGTGCCAGCAGCCAAGAGGACAGGGCGGGTGGCTACACCTTC.

V usage is TRBV14 and J usage is TRBJ2-2; D gene unclear. Trimming shortened V by 0 bases and J by 3 bases, and 8 bases separated the two germline ends. Germline lookup yields CDR1 SGHDN and CDR2 FVKESK. This CDR3 region has 15 residues. Here the CDR3 DNA reads TGTGCCAGCAGCCAAGACCTGAGAGACACCGGGGAGCTGTTTTTT. It translates to CASSQDLRDTGELFF.